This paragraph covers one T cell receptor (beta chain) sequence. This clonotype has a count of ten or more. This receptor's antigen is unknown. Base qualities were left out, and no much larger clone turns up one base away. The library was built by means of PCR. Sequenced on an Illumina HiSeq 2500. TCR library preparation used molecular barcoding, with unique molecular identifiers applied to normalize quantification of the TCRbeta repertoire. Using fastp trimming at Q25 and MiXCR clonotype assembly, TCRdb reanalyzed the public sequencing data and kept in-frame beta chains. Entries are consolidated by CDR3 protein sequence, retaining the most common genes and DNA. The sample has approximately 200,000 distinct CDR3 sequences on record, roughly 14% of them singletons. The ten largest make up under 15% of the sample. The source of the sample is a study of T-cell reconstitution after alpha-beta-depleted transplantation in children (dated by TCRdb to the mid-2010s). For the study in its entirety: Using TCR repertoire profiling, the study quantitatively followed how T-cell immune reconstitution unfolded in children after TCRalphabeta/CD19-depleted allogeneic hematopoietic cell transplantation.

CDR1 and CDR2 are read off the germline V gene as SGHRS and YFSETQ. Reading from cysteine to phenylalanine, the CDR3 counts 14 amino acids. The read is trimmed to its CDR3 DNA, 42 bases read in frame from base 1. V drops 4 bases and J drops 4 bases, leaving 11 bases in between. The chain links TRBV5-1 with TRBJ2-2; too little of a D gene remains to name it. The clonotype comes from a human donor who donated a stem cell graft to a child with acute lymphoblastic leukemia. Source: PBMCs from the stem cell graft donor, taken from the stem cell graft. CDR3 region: CASSPGRSTGELFF. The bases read TGCGCCAGCAGCCCTGGAAGGTCCACCGGGGAGCTGTTTTTT.